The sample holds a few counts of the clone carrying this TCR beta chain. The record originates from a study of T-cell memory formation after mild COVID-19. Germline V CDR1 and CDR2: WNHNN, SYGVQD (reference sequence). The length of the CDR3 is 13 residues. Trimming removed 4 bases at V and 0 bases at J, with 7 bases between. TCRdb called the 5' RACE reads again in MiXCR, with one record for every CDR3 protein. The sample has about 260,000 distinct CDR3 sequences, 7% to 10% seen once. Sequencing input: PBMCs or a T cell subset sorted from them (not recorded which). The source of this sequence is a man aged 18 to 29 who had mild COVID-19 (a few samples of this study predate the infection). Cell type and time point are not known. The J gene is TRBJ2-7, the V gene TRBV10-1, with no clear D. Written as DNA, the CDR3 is TGCGCCAGCAGTGCAGGACCCTCCTACGAGCAGTACTTC. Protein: CASSAGPSYEQYF.